This TCR beta chain is from a study of CXCR3-negative and CXCR3-positive naive CD8 T cells. With UMI labels, 5' RACE was used to prepare the TRB cDNA libraries. TCRdb re-called the 5' RACE reads and gives one entry per CDR3 protein, without DNA. Recorded for this sample: approximately 100,000 distinct CDR3 sequences. Findings and caveats of the study: CXCR3-positive naive cells carried more hydrophobic TRB CDR3s than CXCR3-negative ones. TCR strength was inferred from TRB CDR3 properties, while surface CD5 was comparable between naive subsets.

Note on this clonotype: As yet, its antigen is unknown.

The sequenced sample consisted of naive CXCR3+ CD8+ T cells from blood. The subset here: CD45RO-CCR7+CD27+CD95- naive CD8+ T cells expressing CXCR3 (TNR3+). The clonotype was recovered from a human donor in good health. Some clones in this sample may be carry-over from other donors' samples.

The CDR3 sequence: CASSAEPILYGYTF. This chain joins TRBV2 and TRBJ1-2. CDR3 length: 14 amino acids. The V gene's germline CDR1 is SNHLY and CDR2 FYNNEI.